This T cell receptor beta chain was obtained from a study of T cell clonality in common variable immunodeficiency. Whole-study findings and limits: In common variable immunodeficiency, TCR beta chains reportedly carried fewer deletions and N-nucleotide insertions. Patient heterogeneity in the CVID cohort limited correlations between repertoire features and clinical complications. Shared TCRbeta clones were fewer between CVID subjects than controls.

This clone was observed many times. Its antigen is undetermined. With the read ending 3 residues before the CDR3 end, the germline J gene is used to fill in that end. Sequenced by immunoSEQ multiplex PCR; TCRdb stores in-frame clones only, minus some. The sample contains around 13,000 clones, none of them singletons. The V segment lost 7 bases and the J segment 5 bases; nucleotides outside the gene matches: 13. This CDR3 is 14 amino acids long. Germline lookup yields CDR1 SQVTM and CDR2 ANQGSEA. Of CVID subjects, some 15 were female and 29 male, mean age roughly 40. The sequence was collected from a human donor with common variable immunodeficiency. This chain links TRBV29-1 with TRBJ1-1, with 7 bases fitting TRBD1. Sequencing was performed on peripheral blood mononuclear cells. Incomplete CDR3 DNA: TGCAGCGCACAGACAGGGAGGGTAGGGACTGAA. This gives the protein CSAQTGRVGTE. The whole CDR3 region reads CSAQTGRVGTEAFF.